Following are 14 T cell receptor beta chains from one sample sequenced in a study of T-cell reconstitution after alpha-beta-depleted transplantation in children. During its preparation, the TCRbeta library received unique molecular identifiers. One entry per CDR3 protein results from TCRdb running MiXCR on the PCR reads. The table has about 360,000 distinct CDR3 sequences, roughly 13% seen once; the top ten hold roughly 4.5%. The specimen was PBMCs, collected from the stem cell graft. These TCRs come from a human donor who donated a stem cell graft to a child with Fanconi anemia.

This clonotype has a count of ten or more. The chain recombines TRBV20-1 with TRBJ1-1; 10 bases match TRBD1. Trimming removed 5 bases from V and 4 bases from J; junction bases left unmatched: 19. The CDR3 totals 18 residues. Germline lookup yields CDR1 DFQATT and CDR2 SNEGSKA (reference sequence). CDR3 DNA: TGCAGTGCTGCCAAACCGGGGACAGGGGTGGGGCGAGGCACTGAAGCTTTCTTT. Encoded protein: CSAAKPGTGVGRGTEAFF.

This clonotype has just a few counts. The chain uses TRBV5-1 and TRBJ1-1, with D unclear. Trimming pared 2 bases from V and 0 bases from J, leaving 8 bases between. CDR1 is SGHRS and CDR2 is YFSETQ in the germline V gene. The CDR3 is made up of 14 amino acids. The CDR3 sequence is CASSLGLVNTEAFF. The CDR3 DNA is TGCGCCAGCAGCTTAGGTTTGGTGAACACTGAAGCTTTCTTT.

This clonotype was picked up many times. The chain employs TRBV9 and TRBJ1-2; 11 bases match TRBD1. CDR1 is SGDLS, CDR2 YYNGEE, per germline. This CDR3 comprises 14 residues. Trimming cost V 4 bases and J 3 bases; bases outside gene matches: 2. The CDR3 loop reads CASSPGQGDYGYTF. CDR3 nucleotides: TGTGCCAGCAGCCCGGGACAGGGGGACTATGGCTACACCTTC. The full variable domain, in which reference TRBV9 and TRBJ1-2 provide the parts outside the CDR3, is DSGVTQTPKHLITATGQRVTLRCSPRSGDLSVYWYQQSLDQGLQFLIQYYNGEERAKGNILERFSAQQFPDLHSELNLSSLELGDSALYFCASSPGQGDYGYTFGSGTRLTVV.

This clonotype occurred a few times. The V gene is TRBV20-1, the J gene TRBJ1-4; weak D call: TRBD1 (5 bases). Per germline, CDR1 DFQATT and CDR2 SNEGSKA (reference sequence). Trimming left V 6 bases short and J 1 base short, with 18 bases between. The CDR3 spans 16 residues. The CDR3: CSATGGLEVTNEKLFF. CDR3 nucleotide sequence: TGCAGTGCCACTGGGGGACTTGAAGTAACTAATGAAAAACTGTTTTTT.

The sample holds a few counts of this clonotype. The rearrangement uses TRBV5-1 and TRBJ2-3; D remains ambiguous. This CDR3 comprises 14 residues. Germline V gives CDR1 SGHRS, CDR2 YFSETQ. V shed 1 base and J shed 6 bases, with 12 bases lying between them. In DNA, the CDR3 is TGCGCCAGCAGCTTGAGAGTGGTGGAGGATACGCAGTATTTT. It specifies CASSLRVVEDTQYF.

The chain's CDR3 is CASRGTGEERQYF. In DNA, the CDR3 is TGTGCCAGCAGGGGGACCGGGGAGGAGAGGCAGTACTTC. The chain employs TRBV6-2 or TRBV6-3 and TRBJ2-7, with a weak D call TRBD2 (6 bases). The V gene's germline CDR1 is MNHEY and CDR2 SVGEGT. The CDR3 loop spans 13 amino acids. Trimming cost V 6 bases and J 9 bases, with 18 bases left between them.

This clonotype was seen only a few times. J is TRBJ2-1 and V is TRBV11-2; D is unclear. V lost 0 bases and J lost 9, with 18 bases in between. Per germline, CDR1 SGHAT and CDR2 FQNNGV. The CDR3 is 16 residues long. The CDR3 region has the DNA TGTGCCAGCAGCTTAGATTTGGGCAGCTTTATTTCTGAGCAGTTCTTC. This gives the protein CASSLDLGSFISEQFF.

This clonotype has ten or more counts. This chain uses TRBV10-2 with TRBJ2-1, with D perhaps TRBD2 (6 bases). Germline values: CDR1 WSHSY, CDR2 SAAADI. The CDR3 sequence is 17 residues long. Trimming cost V 8 bases and J 9 bases, with 29 bases left between them. In DNA form, the CDR3 reads TGCGCCAGCTCTCCTCCCATCGGCGGGGTCCACGGAAGTGAGCAGTTCTTC. It is translated as CASSPPIGGVHGSEQFF.

The CDR3 region is CASSLMTRDGGELFF. CDR3 DNA: TGCGCCAGCAGCTTGATGACAAGGGATGGCGGGGAGCTGTTTTTT. The genes are TRBV5-1 and TRBJ2-2; D gene uncertain. Germline loops: CDR1 SGHRS, CDR2 YFSETQ. Trimming stripped 1 base from V and 7 bases from J, with 14 bases between. CDR3 length equals 15 residues.

This clonotype has ten or more counts. This chain joins TRBV10-3 and TRBJ2-3, with D uncertain. This CDR3 has 13 residues. CDR1 and CDR2 (germline): ENHRY, SYGVKD. V lost 4 bases and J lost 1, with 6 bases in between. The CDR3 protein is CAISAPRTDTQYF. Here the CDR3 DNA reads TGTGCCATCAGTGCCCCCCGCACAGATACGCAGTATTTT.

This chain links TRBV25-1 with TRBJ2-7; TRBD2 is a possible D gene (5 bases). Germline V gene lookup returns CDR1 MGHDK and CDR2 SYGVNS. This CDR3 region has 16 residues. The V gene lost 3 bases and the J gene lost 4 bases, with 19 bases spanning the gap. The CDR3 protein is CASSDFDGGELYEQYF. The CDR3 DNA reads as TGTGCCAGCAGTGACTTTGACGGAGGAGAACTATACGAGCAGTACTTC.

This chain uses TRBV25-1 with TRBJ1-4; TRBD1 matches 10 bases. The CDR3 length is 16 residues. CDR1 and CDR2 from the germline V gene are MGHDK and SYGVNS. V shed 6 bases, J shed 8 bases, and the junction held 12 bases outside the gene matches. The chain's CDR3 is CASRDRDRGVEEKLFF. The CDR3, as DNA: TGTGCCAGCAGAGACCGGGACAGGGGCGTAGAAGAAAAACTGTTTTTT.

This clonotype has more than one count but fewer than ten. The genes are TRBV20-1 and TRBJ1-1; D is perhaps TRBD1 (5 bases). The CDR3 covers 15 residues. V was pared by 3 bases and J by 1 base, with 15 bases between. The germline V gene has CDR1 DFQATT and CDR2 SNEGSKA (reference sequence). The CDR3 protein is CSASRGANWNTEAFF. CDR3 in DNA: TGCAGTGCTAGTCGCGGGGCCAACTGGAACACTGAAGCTTTCTTT.

The rearrangement links TRBV4-2 to TRBJ2-5; D unclear. The germline gives CDR1 LGHNA, CDR2 YNFKEQ. This CDR3 comprises 17 residues. Trimming cost V 10 bases and J 1 base, with 25 bases left between them. CDR3 in DNA: TGTGCCATGGGCCCCGGGCTGCTCTGCTTCTCCCAAGAGACCCAGTACTTC. This gives the protein CAMGPGLLCFSQETQYF.